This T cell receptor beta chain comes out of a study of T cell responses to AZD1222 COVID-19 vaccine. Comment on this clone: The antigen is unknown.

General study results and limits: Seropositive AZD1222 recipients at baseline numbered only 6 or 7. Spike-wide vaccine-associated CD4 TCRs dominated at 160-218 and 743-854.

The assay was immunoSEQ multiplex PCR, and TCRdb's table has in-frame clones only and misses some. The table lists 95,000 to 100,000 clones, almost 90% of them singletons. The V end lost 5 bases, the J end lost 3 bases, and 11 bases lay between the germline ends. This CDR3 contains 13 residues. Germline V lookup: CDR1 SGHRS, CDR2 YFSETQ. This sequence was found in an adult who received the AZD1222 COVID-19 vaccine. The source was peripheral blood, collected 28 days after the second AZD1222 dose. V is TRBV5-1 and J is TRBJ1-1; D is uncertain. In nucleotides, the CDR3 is TGCGCCAGCAGAGGGAATTACGACACTGAAGCTTTCTTT. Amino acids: CASRGNYDTEAFF.